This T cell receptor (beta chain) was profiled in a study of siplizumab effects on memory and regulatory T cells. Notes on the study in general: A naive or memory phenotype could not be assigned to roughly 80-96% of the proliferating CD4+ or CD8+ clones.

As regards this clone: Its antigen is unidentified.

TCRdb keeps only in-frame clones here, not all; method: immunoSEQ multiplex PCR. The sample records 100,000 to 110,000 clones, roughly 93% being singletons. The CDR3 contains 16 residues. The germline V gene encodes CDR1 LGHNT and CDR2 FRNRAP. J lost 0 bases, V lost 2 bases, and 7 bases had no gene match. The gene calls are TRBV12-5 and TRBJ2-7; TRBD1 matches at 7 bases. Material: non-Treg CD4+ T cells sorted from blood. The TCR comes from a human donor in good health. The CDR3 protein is CASGLPRTGDSYEQYF. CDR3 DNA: TGTGCTAGTGGTTTGCCTCGGACAGGCGACTCCTACGAGCAGTACTTC.